This TCR beta chain was observed in a study of control samples from healthy donors and cancer patients. Germline CDR1 SGHTS, CDR2 YDEGEE. Trimming took off 0 bases at V and 0 bases at J, with 4 bases between the two ends. The CDR3 has 14 residues. The data were produced by immunoSEQ multiplex PCR, yet TCRdb's version contains in-frame clones alone and is incomplete. Among some 140,000 clones listed, about nine tenths were seen once. This sequence joins TRBV5-8 and TRBJ1-3, with unresolved D. Sequenced material: blood. This receptor was taken from a woman aged 25 to 45 in good health. CDR3 sequence: CASSLGHSGNTIYF. The CDR3 DNA is TGTGCCAGCAGCTTGGGCCACTCTGGAAACACCATATATTTT. Drawing the rest from reference TRBV5-8 and TRBJ1-3, the complete variable domain is EAGVTQSPTHLIKTRGQQATLRCSPISGHTSVYWYQQALGLGLQFLLWYDEGEERNRGNFPPRFSGRQFPNYSSELNVNALELEDSALYLCASSLGHSGNTIYFGEGSWLTVV.